This T cell receptor (beta chain) was profiled in a study of regulatory T cells in long-lasting Graves disease. The time point here: newly diagnosed GD, antithyroid drugs for less than 3 months. From PBMCs, RNA was extracted and then used to make the TCR library. Construction of the TCR beta libraries employed iRepertoire HTBI primers in conjunction with Arm-PCR of CDR3 regions. MiXCR, run by TCRdb on the multiplex PCR reads, gives a single entry per CDR3 protein. This sample has around 460,000 distinct CDR3 sequences; 12% to 15% occur once, and the top ten carry about 15%. This clonotype was seen more than once but under ten times. The CDR3 totals 14 residues. V was trimmed by 2 bases and J by 4 bases, leaving 12 bases between them. CDR1 GTSNPN and CDR2 SVGIG come from the germline V gene (reference sequence). The sample was also reused in another study, on T cells in Graves' hyperthyroidism and ophthalmopathy.

This chain joins TRBV30 and TRBJ1-5; D is undetermined. This receptor was obtained from a woman between 45 and 60 years old with Graves disease. Here the sequenced sample was peripheral blood mononuclear cells (PBMCs), taken at new diagnosis, from a patient treated with antithyroid drugs. The CDR3 loop reads CAWSSSISNQPQHF. In DNA, the CDR3 is TGTGCCTGGAGTAGTTCAATCTCTAATCAGCCCCAGCATTTT.